Each of the 29 T cell receptor beta chains below was sequenced from the same sample in a study of PD-1 blockade in classical Hodgkin lymphoma. Clones were read by immunoSEQ multiplex PCR, and TCRdb kept only the in-frame ones, dropping some. The table includes fewer than 30,000 clones, approximately 86% detected once. All trial patients relapsed after autologous stem cell transplantation. Isolated CD8+ T cells were derived from thawed PBMCs through magnetic negative selection. This specimen was CD8+ T cells from blood, taken at baseline. The receptors shown here come from a human donor with classical Hodgkin lymphoma.

The chain links TRBV2 to TRBJ2-5, with a tentative D call TRBD2 (7 bases). V gave up 7 bases and J gave up 5 bases, with 11 bases separating them. The CDR3 is 12 amino acids. Germline CDR1 SNHLY, CDR2 FYNNEI. The CDR3 reads CASTGGRETQYF. CDR3 nucleotide sequence: TGTGCCAGCACGGGGGGCCGGGAGACCCAGTACTTC. The whole variable domain, filled in from reference TRBV2 and TRBJ2-5, reads EPEVTQTPSHQVTQMGQEVILRCVPISNHLYFYWYRQILGQKVEFLVSFYNNEISEKSEIFDDQFSVERPDGSNFTLKIRSTKLEDSAMYFCASTGGRETQYFGPGTRLLVL.

This chain uses TRBV19 with TRBJ2-7, with D perhaps TRBD2 (5 bases). From germline, CDR1 is LNHDA and CDR2 SQIVND (reference sequence). This CDR3 region has 13 residues. Trimming removed 10 bases at V and 6 bases at J, with 19 bases between. The CDR3, as DNA: TGTGCCATAGGCCCAGGAGGAATCGGCGAGCAGTACTTC. As protein: CAIGPGGIGEQYF.

The CDR3 nucleotides are TGCGCCAGCAGCTTGGACAGGCGATACGAGCAGTACTTC. It is translated as CASSLDRRYEQYF. This sequence joins TRBV5-1 and TRBJ2-7, with a weak D call TRBD1 (5 bases). The V gene lost 0 bases and the J gene lost 4 bases, with 8 bases spanning the gap. In germline, CDR1 is SGHRS, CDR2 YFSETQ. This CDR3 has 13 amino acids.

V is TRBV9 and J is TRBJ2-5; 10 bases are a match to TRBD2. The CDR3 sequence is 18 residues long. Germline V CDR1 and CDR2: SGDLS, YYNGEE. V gave up 3 bases and J gave up 6 bases; unmatched junction bases: 17. The CDR3 DNA is TGTGCCAGCAGCGGACGTCCGGGACTAGCGCATTACGGTAAGACCCAGTACTTC. Translating it yields CASSGRPGLAHYGKTQYF.

In its sample, this clone was seen once. The genes are TRBV5-1 and TRBJ2-5; a weak D match, TRBD1 (6 bases). This CDR3 region has 15 residues. The ends were cut back, 2 bases at V and 3 bases at J, with 14 bases in the middle. Germline-derived CDR1 and CDR2 are SGHRS and YFSETQ. Here the CDR3 reads CASSFRQVVKETQYF. The CDR3 bases are TGCGCCAGCAGCTTTCGACAGGTGGTGAAAGAGACCCAGTACTTC.

The chain is built from TRBV7-9 and TRBJ2-4; either TRBD1 or TRBD2 may supply D (7 bases each). Deletions cut 5 bases from V and 7 bases from J, with 30 bases between. CDR3 size: 19 residues. CDR1 and CDR2 from the germline V gene are SEHNR and FQNEAQ (reference sequence). The CDR3 protein is CASSPNSWGEGADGNIQYF. The CDR3 DNA sequence: TGTGCCAGCAGCCCGAACAGCTGGGGGGAGGGGGCGGACGGGAACATTCAGTACTTC.

The gene calls are TRBV14 and TRBJ1-2; D gene unclear. The ends were cut back, 0 bases at V and 4 bases at J, with 12 bases in the middle. The CDR3 is 15 residues long. Germline V gene data show CDR1 as SGHDN and CDR2 as FVKESK. The DNA for the CDR3 is TGTGCCAGCAGCCAAGACAAGAGCTGGAGCTATGGCTACACCTTC. Its protein is CASSQDKSWSYGYTF.

The chain combines TRBV11-2 with TRBJ2-1; TRBD2 matches 13 bases. In germline, CDR1 is SGHAT, CDR2 FQNNGV. The CDR3 covers 15 residues. J gave up 9 bases and V 5 bases, and 7 bases lay outside the gene matches. The CDR3 DNA follows: TGTGCCAGCAGCCCCCGGACTAGCGGGAGAGGTGAGCAGTTCTTC. This gives the protein CASSPRTSGRGEQFF.

This clone has a handful of counts. This sequence joins TRBV6-1 and TRBJ1-2; D is uncertain. The CDR3 is 9 residues long. CDR1 and CDR2 (germline): MNHNS, SASEGT. V was shortened by 10 bases and J by 13 bases, with 13 bases between the two germline ends. The CDR3 reads CATRRSFTF. CDR3 nucleotide sequence: TGTGCCACCAGGAGGAGCTTCACCTTC.

This chain uses TRBV5-4 with TRBJ2-5, with D perhaps given as TRBD1 or TRBD2 (5 bases each). The germline CDR1 and CDR2 sequences are SGHNT and YYREEE (reference sequence). Trimming pared 0 bases from V and 5 bases from J, leaving 17 bases between. The CDR3 contains 16 residues. CDR3 coding DNA: TGTGCCAGCAGCTTGGAAGGGAGCAGGGTAGAGGAGACCCAGTACTTC. Its translation: CASSLEGSRVEETQYF.

The CDR3 DNA is TGTGCCAGCAGTATACAGGGTCCTGGAAACACCATATATTTT. It is translated as CASSIQGPGNTIYF. The V and J genes are TRBV28 and TRBJ1-3; a weak D match, TRBD1 (6 bases). The CDR3 has 14 amino acids. Trimming took off 5 bases at V and 2 bases at J, with 10 bases between the two ends. In germline, CDR1 is MDHEN, CDR2 SYDVKM. Variable domain in full (rest from reference TRBV28 and TRBJ1-3): DVKVTQSSRYLVKRTGEKVFLECVQDMDHENMFWYRQDPGLGLRLIYFSYDVKMKEKGDIPEGYSVSREKKERFSLILESASTNQTSMYLCASSIQGPGNTIYFGEGSWLTVV.

The table lists this clone with a count of one. The rearrangement uses TRBV7-9 and TRBJ2-5, with TRBD1 identical over 11 bases. CDR1 and CDR2 (germline): SEHNR, FQNEAQ (reference sequence). This CDR3 has 14 amino acids. V was pared by 6 bases and J by 3 bases, with 3 bases of the junction left unmatched. CDR3 DNA: TGTGCCAGCAGGGGACAGGGGGTAAAAGAGACCCAGTACTTC. This translates into CASRGQGVKETQYF.

V usage is TRBV11-2 and J usage is TRBJ1-2; 10 bases match TRBD1. The V gene's germline CDR1 is SGHAT and CDR2 FQNNGV. This CDR3 is built from 19 residues. Unmatched junction bases numbered 15, after V lost 5 bases and J lost 0 bases. The CDR3 protein is CASSRWLRDRGRSNYGYTF. DNA for the CDR3: TGTGCCAGCAGCCGATGGCTCCGGGACAGGGGTAGATCTAACTATGGCTACACCTTC.

The chain carries TRBV6-5 and TRBJ2-3; no firm D call. The V end was cut by 0 bases, the J end by 0 bases, with 10 bases between. Germline lookup yields CDR1 MNHEY and CDR2 SVGAGI. CDR3 length: 16 amino acids. CDR3 sequence (DNA): TGTGCCAGCAGTTACTCAGTGGCGGCTAGCACAGATACGCAGTATTTT. Translation gives CASSYSVAASTDTQYF.

The rearrangement links TRBV7-9 to TRBJ2-7; a weak D match, TRBD2 (7 bases). The CDR3 has 14 amino acids. Trimming took off 5 bases at V and 2 bases at J, with 13 bases between the two ends. The germline V gene has CDR1 SEHNR and CDR2 FQNEAQ (reference sequence). The CDR3 coding sequence is TGTGCCAGCAGCCAAGGGGGGGGGACCTACGAGCAGTACTTC. It yields the protein CASSQGGGTYEQYF.

The chain combines TRBV27 with TRBJ2-5, with 11 bases that match TRBD2. This CDR3 comprises 15 residues. Trimming at V came to 2 bases and at J to 4 bases, leaving 3 bases not matched to a gene. Germline V gives CDR1 MNHEY, CDR2 SMNVEV (reference sequence). CDR3 in DNA: TGTGCCAGCAGTTTAATAGCGGGAGGGACAGAGACCCAGTACTTC. It yields the protein CASSLIAGGTETQYF.

The rearrangement uses TRBV12-5 and TRBJ2-1; tentatively, D is TRBD1 (5 bases). Trimming took 1 base from V and 8 from J, leaving 18 bases between them. This CDR3 contains 16 residues. Germline CDR1 LGHNT, CDR2 FRNRAP. CDR3 in amino acids: CASGLATDKRSDEQFF. CDR3 nucleotides: TGTGCTAGTGGTTTGGCCACGGACAAGAGGAGTGATGAGCAGTTCTTC.

This clone has only a few counts. This chain connects TRBV13 to TRBJ1-3; no reliable D call. V was cut by 5 bases and J by 5 bases, with 16 bases left in between. The length of the CDR3 is 15 residues. CDR1 is PRHDT, CDR2 FYEKMQ, per germline (reference sequence). Here the CDR3 reads CASSLRHEYRNTIYF. CDR3 nucleotide sequence: TGTGCCAGCAGCCTAAGACATGAGTATAGAAACACCATATATTTT.

In DNA, the CDR3 is TGTGCCAGCAGTTTGGGGGCTACTGGCGAGCAGTACTTC. This gives the protein CASSLGATGEQYF. The chain couples TRBV27 to TRBJ2-7; maybe TRBD1 (6 bases). This CDR3 has 13 residues. Germline CDR1 and CDR2: MNHEY and SMNVEV (reference sequence). V was cut by 3 bases and J by 6 bases, with 12 bases left in between.

The table lists this clone with a count of one. The V call is TRBV28, the J call TRBJ2-5, with TRBD2 identical over 7 bases. From germline, CDR1 is MDHEN and CDR2 SYDVKM. Trimming removed 7 bases from V and 2 bases from J; junction bases left unmatched: 10. This CDR3 comprises 15 residues. CDR3 coding DNA: TGTGCCAGCAAATTTCTTGGGGGGGGGCAAGAGACCCAGTACTTC. Protein product: CASKFLGGGQETQYF.

The chain links TRBV28 to TRBJ2-2; D remains unclear. The V gene lost 3 bases and the J gene lost 6 bases, with 5 bases spanning the gap. Looked up from germline, CDR1 is MDHEN and CDR2 is SYDVKM. The CDR3 is made up of 12 amino acids. CDR3 nucleotides: TGTGCCAGCAGTTTGGTGCCCGGGGAGCTGTTTTTT. The encoded protein is CASSLVPGELFF. Based on the CDR3 plus reference TRBV28 and TRBJ2-2, the full variable domain is DVKVTQSSRYLVKRTGEKVFLECVQDMDHENMFWYRQDPGLGLRLIYFSYDVKMKEKGDIPEGYSVSREKKERFSLILESASTNQTSMYLCASSLVPGELFFGEGSRLTVL.

The chain is built from TRBV4-1 and TRBJ1-2, with 8 bases fitting TRBD1. Germline-derived CDR1 and CDR2 are MGHRA and YSYEKL. There are 14 residues in the CDR3. J gave up 4 bases and V 6 bases, and 7 bases lay outside the gene matches. Here the CDR3 DNA reads TGCGCCAGCAGTCTCGGACAGGGAAGCTATGGCTACACCTTC. Translating gives CASSLGQGSYGYTF.

V is TRBV28 and J is TRBJ2-7; D remains ambiguous. V was trimmed by 2 bases and J by 1 base, leaving 9 bases between them. Germline CDR1 reads MDHEN; CDR2 reads SYDVKM. CDR3 length: 14 amino acids. CDR3: CASSLGVGSYEQYF. The CDR3, as DNA: TGTGCCAGCAGTTTAGGAGTCGGGTCCTACGAGCAGTACTTC.

The chain recombines TRBV9 with TRBJ2-2; a possible D gene is TRBD2 (5 bases). This CDR3 has 13 amino acids. Trimming pared 0 bases from V and 8 bases from J, leaving 8 bases between. Germline-derived CDR1 and CDR2 are SGDLS and YYNGEE. DNA for the CDR3: TGTGCCAGCAGCGTAGCTGGGAGTGGGGAGCTGTTTTTT. Protein sequence: CASSVAGSGELFF.

The chain couples TRBV6-5 to TRBJ2-1; 7 nucleotides match TRBD2. Trimming removed 2 bases from V and 6 bases from J; junction bases left unmatched: 7. CDR1 MNHEY and CDR2 SVGAGI come from the germline V gene. This CDR3 region has 15 residues. CDR3 loop: CASSYEASGSNEQFF. The CDR3, as DNA: TGTGCCAGCAGTTACGAGGCTAGCGGAAGCAATGAGCAGTTCTTC.

J is TRBJ1-1 and V is TRBV19, with TRBD1 matching 8 bases. Germline loops: CDR1 LNHDA, CDR2 SQIVND (reference sequence). This CDR3 comprises 14 residues. Trimming took 7 bases from V and 6 from J; bases not matched to a gene: 10. The CDR3 reads CASIPDRGAAEAFF. CDR3 DNA: TGTGCCAGTATCCCCGACAGGGGCGCAGCTGAAGCTTTCTTT.

The V call is TRBV5-6, the J call TRBJ1-3, with no clear D. This CDR3 has 15 amino acids. V lost 0 bases to trimming and J lost 0 bases, with 7 bases between them. The germline CDR1 and CDR2 sequences are SGHDT and YYEEEE. The CDR3 is CASSLGRSSGNTIYF. As DNA, the CDR3 is TGTGCCAGCAGCTTGGGCCGGAGCTCTGGAAACACCATATATTTT.

This chain uses TRBV11-2 with TRBJ2-7, with TRBD1 matching over 8 bases. With 5 bases clipped from V and 0 bases from J, the junction kept 6 bases outside the gene matches. The germline gives CDR1 SGHAT, CDR2 FQNNGV. The CDR3 is made up of 15 amino acids. CDR3 in DNA: TGTGCCAGCAGCCCTCGGACAGGGAGCTCCTACGAGCAGTACTTC. Amino acid sequence: CASSPRTGSSYEQYF. The full variable domain, its missing parts supplied by reference TRBV11-2 and TRBJ2-7, is EAGVAQSPRYKIIEKRQSVAFWCNPISGHATLYWYQQILGQGPKLLIQFQNNGVVDDSQLPKDRFSAERLKGVDSTLKIQPAKLEDSAVYLCASSPRTGSSYEQYFGPGTRLTVT.

This clone was observed once. The gene calls are TRBV27 and TRBJ2-2, with a possible D match to TRBD2 (5 bases). V lost 6 bases, J lost 4 bases, and 9 bases lay in between. The CDR3 length is 13 residues. In germline, CDR1 is MNHEY, CDR2 SMNVEV (reference sequence). CDR3 in DNA: TGTGCCAGCAGGGTTGGGAGCACCGGGGAGCTGTTTTTT. Translated: CASRVGSTGELFF.